Below are 29 T cell receptor beta chains sequenced from a single sample in a study of blood T cell repertoires in COVID-19. Here immunoSEQ multiplex PCR was the method, and the copy in TCRdb shows in-frame clones only, minus some. Among around 260,000 clones, around four fifths were seen once, and the ten largest hold less than 6%. Sequencing was performed on peripheral blood. The origin of the receptors is a man between 60 and 75 years old who had recovered from COVID-19.

The sample holds a few counts of this clone. The chain combines TRBV6-5 with TRBJ1-2, with TRBD1 as a possible D gene (5 bases). This CDR3 contains 13 residues. Germline CDR1 reads MNHEY; CDR2 reads SVGAGI. Trimming cost V 5 bases and J 5 bases, with 12 bases left between them. The CDR3: CASSPGFRYGYTF. The DNA for the CDR3 is TGTGCCAGCAGTCCAGGGTTTCGGTATGGCTACACCTTC.

On this clone: The same CDR3 arises from other DNA sequences in this sample as well. The V and J genes are TRBV3-1 (or the pseudogene TRBV3-2) and TRBJ1-1, with TRBD1 matching 10 bases. This CDR3 spans 15 amino acids. Germline CDR1 LGHDT, CDR2 YNNKEL (reference sequence). The ends lost 1 base at V and 2 bases at J; junction bases unmatched: 1. CDR3 residues: CASSQGDRGNTEAFF. DNA of the CDR3: TGTGCCAGCAGCCAAGGGGACAGGGGTAACACTGAAGCTTTCTTT.

V and J are TRBV5-4 and TRBJ2-3; 9 bases are shared with TRBD1. The CDR3 length is 13 residues. The germline gives CDR1 SGHNT, CDR2 YYREEE (reference sequence). J gave up 5 bases and V 6 bases, and 4 bases lay outside the gene matches. CDR3 sequence (DNA): TGTGCCAGCAAACAGGGGGCAGAAGATACGCAGTATTTT. Its translation is CASKQGAEDTQYF.

V is TRBV5-1 and J is TRBJ2-7; 9 bases fit TRBD1. Looked up from germline, CDR1 is SGHRS and CDR2 is YFSETQ. The ends lost 3 bases at V and 0 bases at J; junction bases unmatched: 7. CDR3 length: 16 residues. The CDR3 DNA reads TGCGCCAGCAGCTGGGGGACAGGGTCGGGCTCCTACGAGCAGTACTTC. The encoded protein is CASSWGTGSGSYEQYF.

The chain couples TRBV19 to TRBJ2-7; 9 bases align to TRBD2. Trimming removed 2 bases from V and 4 bases from J; junction bases left unmatched: 6. Looked up from germline, CDR1 is LNHDA and CDR2 is SQIVND (reference sequence). The CDR3 is 15 amino acids. CDR3: CASSIISGGLYEQYF. CDR3 sequence (DNA): TGTGCCAGTAGTATAATTAGCGGGGGATTGTACGAGCAGTACTTC.

This chain uses TRBV29-1 with TRBJ2-7; 8 bases match TRBD1. The CDR3 sequence is 14 residues long. Losses at the gene ends were 4 bases for V and 6 bases for J; bases not matched to a gene: 11. CDR1 and CDR2 (germline): SQVTM, ANQGSEA. The CDR3 sequence: CSVGETGAPSEQYF. The CDR3 coding sequence is TGCAGCGTTGGTGAGACAGGGGCCCCCAGCGAGCAGTACTTC.

This clone has just one count. The chain employs TRBV18 and TRBJ2-6; TRBD1 aligns across 8 bases. J lost 3 bases, V lost 0 bases, and 4 bases had no gene match. CDR1 KGHSH and CDR2 LQKENI come from the germline V gene. The CDR3 sequence is 17 residues long. The CDR3 DNA sequence: TGTGCCAGCTCACCACCGGGGACAGGCCATGGGGCCAACGTCCTGACTTTC. This encodes CASSPPGTGHGANVLTF.

This rearrangement joins TRBV5-5 to TRBJ2-6, with TRBD1 identical over 8 bases. V gave up 3 bases and J gave up 4 bases; unmatched junction bases: 12. Germline CDR1 is SGHKS and CDR2 is YYEKEE (reference sequence). The CDR3 sequence is 18 residues long. This chain's CDR3 is CASSSRGQGLSGANVLTF. Written as DNA, the CDR3 is TGTGCCAGCAGCTCCCGCGGACAGGGTCTTTCAGGGGCCAACGTCCTGACTTTC.

This chain uses TRBV19 with TRBJ2-3, with TRBD1 matching 8 bases. The V and J ends lost 3 bases and 1 base, in that order; junction bases with no gene match: 6. The V gene's germline CDR1 is LNHDA and CDR2 SQIVND (reference sequence). The CDR3 loop spans 16 amino acids. CDR3 DNA: TGTGCCAGTAGTATCCGCCAGGGGGCCGGCACAGATACGCAGTATTTT. Protein product: CASSIRQGAGTDTQYF.

The genes are TRBV27 and TRBJ2-3, with D possibly matching TRBD2 (6 bases). The CDR3 is 16 amino acids. Per the germline V gene, CDR1 is MNHEY and CDR2 is SMNVEV (reference sequence). The ends were cut back, 5 bases at V and 10 bases at J, with 25 bases in the middle. CDR3 coding DNA: TGTGCCAGCAGTCGACCCGGGACTCACGTGGGGAATGCGCAGTATTTT. It translates to CASSRPGTHVGNAQYF.

This chain connects TRBV7-9 to TRBJ1-2; 12 nucleotides line up with TRBD1. V trimming: 5 bases; J trimming: 7 bases; junction bases outside the gene matches: 8. From germline, CDR1 is SEHNR and CDR2 FQNEAQ (reference sequence). The CDR3 consists of 15 residues. CDR3 DNA: TGTGCCAGCAGCGATTCCGGGACAGGGGGCGGTGGCTACACCTTC. Encoded protein: CASSDSGTGGGGYTF.

This sequence joins TRBV25-1 and TRBJ2-7; perhaps TRBD2 as D (5 bases). The germline V gene has CDR1 MGHDK and CDR2 SYGVNS. The CDR3 loop spans 13 amino acids. V dropped 5 bases and J dropped 3 bases, with 11 bases sitting between them. CDR3 loop: CASSSPGIYEQYF. For the CDR3, the DNA is TGTGCCAGCAGTTCCCCGGGGATCTACGAGCAGTACTTC.

The chain couples TRBV19 to TRBJ2-7; 9 bases align to TRBD1. The CDR3 totals 15 residues. Germline loops: CDR1 LNHDA, CDR2 SQIVND (reference sequence). Losses at the gene ends were 4 bases for V and 4 bases for J; bases not matched to a gene: 8. The CDR3 region is CASSTPGTGSYEQYF. The CDR3 region has the DNA TGTGCCAGTAGTACACCCGGGACAGGGTCGTACGAGCAGTACTTC.

This clone came up once. The CDR3 sequence is CASSQDRRGEQFF. CDR3 DNA sequence: TGTGCCAGCAGCCAAGATAGGAGAGGTGAGCAGTTCTTC. The genes are TRBV3-1 (or the pseudogene TRBV3-2) and TRBJ2-1; D is ambiguous. The germline CDR1 and CDR2 sequences are LGHDT and YNNKEL (reference sequence). Trimming removed 0 bases at V and 9 bases at J, with 9 bases between. The CDR3 totals 13 residues.

The chain combines TRBV10-3 with TRBJ1-3; 7 bases fit TRBD1. CDR3 length: 16 amino acids. CDR1 and CDR2 (germline): ENHRY, SYGVKD. V lost 2 bases, J lost 0 bases, and 4 bases stayed unmatched. The CDR3 region has the DNA TGTGCCATCAGTGAGGGACAGGCGAACTCTGGAAACACCATATATTTT. Protein sequence: CAISEGQANSGNTIYF.

This sequence joins TRBV11-2 and TRBJ2-7, with 14 bases identical to TRBD2. The CDR3 is made up of 17 amino acids. CDR1 is SGHAT and CDR2 is FQNNGV in the germline V gene. With 3 bases clipped from V and 6 bases from J, the junction kept 10 bases outside the gene matches. CDR3 residues: CASSFRLAGGPSGEQYF. DNA for the CDR3: TGTGCCAGCAGCTTTAGACTAGCGGGAGGGCCGTCTGGCGAGCAGTACTTC.

This sequence joins TRBV12-5 and TRBJ1-6; 10 bases align to TRBD1. Per the germline V gene, CDR1 is LGHNT and CDR2 is FRNRAP. CDR3 length: 17 residues. V shed 6 bases and J 1 base; nucleotides not matched to a gene: 6. The CDR3 spells CASGRGQGDSYNSPLHF. The DNA of the CDR3 is TGTGCTAGTGGCCGTGGACAGGGGGATTCCTATAATTCACCCCTCCACTTT.

The J gene is TRBJ1-5, the V gene TRBV28, with 11 bases fitting TRBD1. The CDR3 is 15 residues long. CDR1 and CDR2 (germline): MDHEN, SYDVKM. Trimming at V came to 0 bases and at J to 11 bases, leaving 6 bases not matched to a gene. The CDR3 is CASSLWGQGDISQHF. CDR3 bases: TGTGCCAGCAGTTTATGGGGACAGGGGGATATATCCCAGCATTTT.

The V call is TRBV19, the J call TRBJ2-1; 15 bases fit TRBD2. CDR3 length: 15 amino acids. J lost 9 bases, V lost 3 bases, and 3 bases had no gene match. In germline, CDR1 is LNHDA, CDR2 SQIVND (reference sequence). CDR3 sequence reads: CASSIWGLAGGEQFF. The CDR3, as DNA: TGTGCCAGTAGTATTTGGGGACTAGCGGGAGGTGAGCAGTTCTTC.

The chain uses TRBV30 and TRBJ1-5, with D possibly TRBD1 on 6 matching bases. Germline values: CDR1 GTSNPN, CDR2 SVGIG (reference sequence). Trimming removed 0 bases at V and 9 bases at J, with 15 bases between. There are 14 residues in the CDR3. The CDR3 sequence is CAWSVGDRTRPQHF. The CDR3 DNA reads TGTGCCTGGAGTGTTGGTGACAGGACAAGGCCCCAGCATTTT. The variable domain in full, completed from reference TRBV30 and TRBJ1-5, reads SQTIHQWPATLVQPVGSPLSLECTVEGTSNPNLYWYRQAAGRGLQLLFYSVGIGQISSEVPQNLSASRPQDRQFILSSKKLLLSDSGFYLCAWSVGDRTRPQHFGDGTRLSIL.

This clone occurred once. V gene TRBV18 combines with J gene TRBJ1-3; unclear D gene. V was shortened by 6 bases and J by 4 bases, with 7 bases between the two germline ends. The V gene's germline CDR1 is KGHSH and CDR2 LQKENI. This CDR3 is 12 amino acids long. DNA of the CDR3: TGTGCCAGCTCCGAACTAGGAAACACCATATATTTT. This sequence encodes CASSELGNTIYF.

The chain joins TRBV7-9 to TRBJ1-1, with D perhaps matching TRBD1 (6 bases). This CDR3 is 15 amino acids long. Germline-derived CDR1 and CDR2 are SEHNR and FQNEAQ (reference sequence). V was trimmed by 5 bases and J by 0 bases, leaving 13 bases between them. CDR3 nucleotide sequence: TGTGCCAGCAGCCCCGGCAGGGGCTTGAACACTGAAGCTTTCTTT. Residues: CASSPGRGLNTEAFF.

The chain is built from TRBV7-9 and TRBJ1-5; possible D gene TRBD1, 5 bases. The CDR3 loop spans 14 amino acids. CDR1 and CDR2 (germline): SEHNR, FQNEAQ (reference sequence). With 1 base removed from V and 4 bases from J, the gap between germline ends came to 8 bases. The CDR3: CASSLGGLNQPQHF. Here the CDR3 DNA reads TGTGCCAGCAGCTTAGGGGGCCTGAATCAGCCCCAGCATTTT. The variable domain in full, with the rest retrieved from reference TRBV7-9 and TRBJ1-5, is DTGVSQNPRHKITKRGQNVTFRCDPISEHNRLYWYRQTLGQGPEFLTYFQNEAQLEKSRLLSDRFSAERPKGSFSTLEIQRTEQGDSAMYLCASSLGGLNQPQHFGDGTRLSIL.

The chain links TRBV19 to TRBJ1-5, with D tentatively TRBD1 (6 bases). CDR1 and CDR2 from the germline V gene are LNHDA and SQIVND (reference sequence). Trimming shortened V by 4 bases and J by 5 bases, and 12 bases separated the two germline ends. The CDR3 contains 14 residues. CDR3 DNA sequence: TGTGCCAGTAGTAATCAACAGGGCTATCAGCCCCAGCATTTT. Its translation: CASSNQQGYQPQHF.

The chain couples TRBV12-5 to TRBJ2-5; D is uncertain. This CDR3 spans 13 amino acids. Trimming took 4 bases from V and 5 from J, leaving 11 bases between them. The V gene's germline CDR1 is LGHNT and CDR2 FRNRAP. The CDR3 DNA reads TGTGCTAGTGGTTCACCGAGGCTGGAGACCCAGTACTTC. It specifies CASGSPRLETQYF.

This clone was counted only a few times. The chain couples TRBV28 to TRBJ2-7; D gene uncertain. Germline V gene sequence: CDR1 MDHEN, CDR2 SYDVKM. This CDR3 is 14 amino acids long. Trimming removed 2 bases from V and 5 bases from J, with 13 bases in between. The CDR3 is CASSLVAGRHEQYF. The DNA of the CDR3 is TGTGCCAGCAGTTTAGTCGCAGGTCGTCACGAGCAGTACTTC. The whole variable domain, filled in from reference TRBV28 and TRBJ2-7, reads DVKVTQSSRYLVKRTGEKVFLECVQDMDHENMFWYRQDPGLGLRLIYFSYDVKMKEKGDIPEGYSVSREKKERFSLILESASTNQTSMYLCASSLVAGRHEQYFGPGTRLTVT.

The chain is built from TRBV10-3 and TRBJ2-3; maybe TRBD2 (6 bases). The germline V gene has CDR1 ENHRY and CDR2 SYGVKD. V lost 0 bases to trimming and J lost 5 bases, with 15 bases between them. There are 16 residues in the CDR3. The CDR3 bases are TGTGCCATCAGTGAGTCGGGGCTAGTGGGGGGAGATACGCAGTATTTT. Translation: CAISESGLVGGDTQYF.

The genes are TRBV7-9 and TRBJ2-3; possible D gene TRBD1, 6 bases. V shed 5 bases and J shed 3 bases, with 9 bases lying between them. CDR1 is SEHNR, CDR2 FQNEAQ, per germline (reference sequence). The CDR3 loop spans 13 amino acids. The CDR3 sequence is CASSLTGTDTQYF. The CDR3 coding sequence is TGTGCCAGCAGCCTTACAGGGACAGATACGCAGTATTTT.

The chain employs TRBV5-6 and TRBJ2-1, with a weak D call TRBD2 (6 bases). CDR1 and CDR2 from the germline V gene are SGHDT and YYEEEE. This CDR3 spans 15 amino acids. Trimming stripped 3 bases from V and 6 bases from J, with 16 bases between. Here the CDR3 reads CASSSSPGLPNEQFF. As DNA, the CDR3 is TGTGCCAGCAGCTCATCGCCGGGACTCCCCAATGAGCAGTTCTTC.